This T cell receptor beta chain was observed in a study of CD8 T cells in ankylosing spondylitis. Findings and caveats of the study: Earlier authors reported some of these motif variants in reactive arthritis synovial fluid and blood. Relatively rare in peripheral blood, disease-linked clones were also CD8+.

A quantitative 5'-RACE method, one with molecular barcodes, was used to make TCR beta libraries. TCRdb recomputed calls from the 5' RACE reads with MiXCR, one row per CDR3 protein. The sample includes hundreds of thousands of distinct CDR3 sequences, more than 25% of them seen just once. The V gene's germline CDR1 is SGHVS and CDR2 FQNEAQ. V lost 3 bases and J lost 2; bases outside the gene matches: 1. CDR3 length: 16 amino acids. This clonotype occurred many times. The target antigen is unknown. The rearrangement links TRBV7-8 to TRBJ2-1, with TRBD2 matching 13 bases. The sequenced sample consisted of blood, either unsorted or a sorted T cell fraction (not recorded which). The TCR was taken from a male donor with ankylosing spondylitis or in good health (not recorded which). The CDR3 loop is CASSFGTSGAYNEQFF. CDR3 bases: TGTGCCAGCAGCTTCGGGACTAGCGGGGCCTACAATGAGCAGTTCTTC. Filled out from reference TRBV7-8 and TRBJ2-1, the complete variable domain reads GAGVSQSPRYKVAKRGQDVALRCDPISGHVSLFWYQQALGQGPEFLTYFQNEAQLDKSGLPSDRFFAERPEGSVSTLKIQRTQQEDSAVYLCASSFGTSGAYNEQFFGPGTRLTVL.